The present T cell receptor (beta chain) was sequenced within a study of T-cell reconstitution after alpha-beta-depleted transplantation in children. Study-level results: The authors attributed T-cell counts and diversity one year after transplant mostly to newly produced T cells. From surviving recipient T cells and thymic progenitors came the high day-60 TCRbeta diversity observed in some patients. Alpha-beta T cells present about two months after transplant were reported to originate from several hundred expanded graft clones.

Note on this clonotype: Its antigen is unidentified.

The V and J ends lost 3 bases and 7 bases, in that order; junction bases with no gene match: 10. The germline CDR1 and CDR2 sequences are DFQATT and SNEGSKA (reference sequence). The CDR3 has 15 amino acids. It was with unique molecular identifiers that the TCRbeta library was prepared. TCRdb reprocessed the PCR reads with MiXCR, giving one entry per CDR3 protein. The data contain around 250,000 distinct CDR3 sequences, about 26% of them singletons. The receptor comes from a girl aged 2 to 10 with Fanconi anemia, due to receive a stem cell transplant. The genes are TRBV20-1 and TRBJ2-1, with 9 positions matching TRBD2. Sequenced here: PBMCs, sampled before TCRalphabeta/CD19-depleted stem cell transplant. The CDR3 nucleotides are TGCAGTGCTAGGCAGAGCGGGAGGACCGGGAATGAGCAGTTCTTC. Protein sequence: CSARQSGRTGNEQFF.